Reported below is one T cell receptor (beta chain). Its antigen is as yet unknown. This sample is part of a study of T cell responses to AZD1222 COVID-19 vaccine. Germline V gene sequence: CDR1 SGHRS, CDR2 YFSETQ. The CDR3 has 14 amino acids. V lost 0 bases and J 6 bases, leaving 11 bases between the germline ends. Study results and caveats: Rises in breadth and depth of Spike-specific TCRs came after two AZD1222 doses. Donors skewed white British and female; clonal diversity was possibly underestimated. Baseline seropositivity characterized only a handful of AZD1222 recipients.

Clones were sequenced by immunoSEQ multiplex PCR, and TCRdb holds only the in-frame ones, with some missing. The sample lists approximately 100,000 clones; approximately 88% were seen once. The clonotype was recovered from an adult in good health. The chain is built from TRBV5-1 and TRBJ2-3; no clear D. The sample in question was peripheral blood, obtained on day 0 of AZD1222 vaccination. CDR3 nucleotides: TGCGCCAGCAGCTTGGTTGGTAGCCCGGATACGCAGTATTTT. Protein: CASSLVGSPDTQYF.